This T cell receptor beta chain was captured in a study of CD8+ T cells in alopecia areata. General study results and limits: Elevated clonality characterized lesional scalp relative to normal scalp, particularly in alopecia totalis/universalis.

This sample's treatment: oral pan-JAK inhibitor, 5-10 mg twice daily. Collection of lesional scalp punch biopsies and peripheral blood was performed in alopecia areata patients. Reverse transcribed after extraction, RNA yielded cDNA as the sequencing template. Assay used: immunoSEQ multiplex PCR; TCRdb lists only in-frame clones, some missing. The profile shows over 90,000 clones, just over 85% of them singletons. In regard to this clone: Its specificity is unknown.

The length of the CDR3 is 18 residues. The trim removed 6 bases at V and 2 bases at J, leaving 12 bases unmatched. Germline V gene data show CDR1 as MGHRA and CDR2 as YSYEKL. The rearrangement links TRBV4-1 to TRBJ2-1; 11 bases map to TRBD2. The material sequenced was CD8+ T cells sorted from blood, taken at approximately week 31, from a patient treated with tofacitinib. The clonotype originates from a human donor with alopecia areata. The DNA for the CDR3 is TGCGCCAGCAGGCAACTAGCGGGAGTGATGAAAACCTACAATGAGCAGTTCTTC. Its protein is CASRQLAGVMKTYNEQFF.